The subject of this entry is one TCR beta chain. The sample belongs to a study of blood T cell repertoires in COVID-19. Only in-frame clones appear in the TCRdb table, and some are missing; sequencing was by immunoSEQ multiplex PCR. This repertoire shows under 200,000 clones, around four fifths found once; its top ten account for 4.5% to 5.5%. V was clipped by 8 bases and J by 4 bases, with 20 bases between them. Germline-derived CDR1 and CDR2 are GTSNPN and SVGIG (reference sequence). The CDR3 sequence is 14 residues long. This sequence originates from a woman aged 30 to 39 with acute or convalescent COVID-19. Specimen: peripheral blood. This chain links TRBV30 with TRBJ1-2, with D unresolved. This CDR3 reads CALLSPRALYGYTF. The CDR3 DNA is TGTGCCCTCCTTAGCCCCAGAGCGCTCTATGGCTACACCTTC.